A selection of T cell receptor beta chains follows, all from one sample in a study of identical twins. Via MiXCR, TCRdb re-called the 5' RACE reads, giving one row per CDR3 protein. The sample lists nearly 650,000 distinct CDR3 sequences; roughly 7.1% were seen once. These records were also assigned to another study, of yellow fever vaccine responses in identical twins.

Sequenced: PBMCs. The receptors were sampled from a woman aged 18-29 years in good health. Each CDR3 is given with its conserved first and last residue. D genes are given only for firm matches. Clone size is stated in some rows and not others, as once, few, many or a class when expanded.

len: 14; d_gene: TRBD2; j_gene: TRBJ2-7; abundance: many; v_gene: TRBV29-1; CDR3nt: TGCAGCGCTGGAAAGCGGGAAGGCAACTACGAGCAGTACTTC; CDR3aa: CSAGKREGNYEQYF
len: 16; d_gene: .; j_gene: TRBJ2-5; abundance: .; v_gene: TRBV3-1; CDR3nt: TGTGCCAGCAGCCAAGATTTAGCAATCCTCCAAGAGACCCAGTACTTC; CDR3aa: CASSQDLAILQETQYF
len: 14; d_gene: .; j_gene: TRBJ2-3; abundance: .; v_gene: TRBV4-1; CDR3nt: TGCGCCAGCAGCCATGAGGGGGGCACAGATACGCAGTATTTT; CDR3aa: CASSHEGGTDTQYF
len: 11; d_gene: .; j_gene: TRBJ2-1; abundance: many; v_gene: TRBV28; CDR3nt: TGTGCCAGCAGTATAACCCCCGAGCAGTTCTTC; CDR3aa: CASSITPEQFF
len: 16; d_gene: TRBD2; j_gene: TRBJ2-5; abundance: few; v_gene: TRBV5-1; CDR3nt: TGCGCCAGCAGCTTGGGACTAGCGGGAGATAGAGAGACCCAGTACTTC; CDR3aa: CASSLGLAGDRETQYF
len: 14; d_gene: .; j_gene: TRBJ2-2; abundance: many; v_gene: TRBV12-3/TRBV12-4; CDR3nt: TGTGCCAGCAGTCAGGGTTGGGACACCGGGGAGCTGTTTTTT; CDR3aa: CASSQGWDTGELFF
len: 16; d_gene: .; j_gene: TRBJ2-2; abundance: .; v_gene: TRBV7-9; CDR3nt: TGTGCCAGCACCCCCCACAGGAACGCGAACACCGGGGAGCTGTTTTTT; CDR3aa: CASTPHRNANTGELFF
len: 12; d_gene: .; j_gene: TRBJ1-2; abundance: many; v_gene: TRBV20-1; CDR3nt: TGCAGTGCCACGGACAGCTACTATGGCTACACCTTC; CDR3aa: CSATDSYYGYTF
len: 12; d_gene: .; j_gene: TRBJ2-5; abundance: few; v_gene: TRBV20-1; CDR3nt: TGCAGTGCTAGAGATCAATTCGAGACCCAGTACTTC; CDR3aa: CSARDQFETQYF
len: 14; d_gene: TRBD2; j_gene: TRBJ2-1; abundance: .; v_gene: TRBV20-1; CDR3nt: TGCAGTGCTACCGGGACTAGCGGTAACAATGAGCAGTTCTTC; CDR3aa: CSATGTSGNNEQFF
len: 13; d_gene: TRBD1; j_gene: TRBJ1-5; abundance: many; v_gene: TRBV28; CDR3nt: TGTGCCAGCAGTTACGACAGGGTGAAGCCCCAGCATTTT; CDR3aa: CASSYDRVKPQHF
len: 14; d_gene: .; j_gene: TRBJ1-1; abundance: few; v_gene: TRBV3-1; CDR3nt: TGTGCCAGCAGCCAAGGACCGACGAACACTGAAGCTTTCTTT; CDR3aa: CASSQGPTNTEAFF
len: 15; d_gene: TRBD1; j_gene: TRBJ1-2; abundance: many; v_gene: TRBV12-3/TRBV12-4; CDR3nt: TGTGCCAGCAGTTCAGGGGGACAGTCTAACTATGGCTACACCTTC; CDR3aa: CASSSGGQSNYGYTF
len: 17; d_gene: .; j_gene: TRBJ1-1; abundance: .; v_gene: TRBV11-2; CDR3nt: TGTGCCAGCAGCTTATATCCAGACACGAAGGGTAGGACTGAAGCTTTCTTT; CDR3aa: CASSLYPDTKGRTEAFF
len: 14; d_gene: .; j_gene: TRBJ2-1; abundance: many; v_gene: TRBV2; CDR3nt: TGTGCCAGCAGACCCGGGACTCTGAACAATGAGCAGTTCTTC; CDR3aa: CASRPGTLNNEQFF
len: 15; d_gene: .; j_gene: TRBJ1-5; abundance: .; v_gene: TRBV6-1; CDR3nt: TGTGCCAGCAGTCCTATGACGGGCCCAGGGCAGCCCCAGCATTTT; CDR3aa: CASSPMTGPGQPQHF
len: 13; d_gene: .; j_gene: TRBJ2-3; abundance: many; v_gene: TRBV24-1; CDR3nt: TGTGCCACCAGTGGCCGGAGCACAGATACGCAGTATTTT; CDR3aa: CATSGRSTDTQYF
len: 17; d_gene: .; j_gene: TRBJ1-1; abundance: many; v_gene: TRBV4-1; CDR3nt: TGCGCCAGCAGCCAAGGGGCGGCACCGACGAGGAACACTGAAGCTTTCTTT; CDR3aa: CASSQGAAPTRNTEAFF
len: 15; d_gene: TRBD2; j_gene: TRBJ2-7; abundance: .; v_gene: TRBV18; CDR3nt: TGTGCCAGCTCACCAGCGGTAGCGGGCTCCTACGAGCAGTACTTC; CDR3aa: CASSPAVAGSYEQYF
len: 13; d_gene: .; j_gene: TRBJ1-1; abundance: few; v_gene: TRBV5-1; CDR3nt: TGCGCCAGCAGCTTGGAGGATAACACTGAAGCTTTCTTT; CDR3aa: CASSLEDNTEAFF
len: 8; d_gene: .; j_gene: TRBJ1-1; abundance: few; v_gene: TRBV29-1; CDR3nt: TGCAGCTCTGATAAAGCTTTCTTT; CDR3aa: CSSDKAFF
len: 12; d_gene: .; j_gene: TRBJ2-1; abundance: few; v_gene: TRBV27; CDR3nt: TGTGCCAGCAGTTTTAGGGGACGTGAGCAGTTCTTC; CDR3aa: CASSFRGREQFF
len: 14; d_gene: .; j_gene: TRBJ1-5; abundance: few; v_gene: TRBV5-5; CDR3nt: TGTGCCAGCAGCCAAATATTAGGCAATCAGCCCCAGCATTTT; CDR3aa: CASSQILGNQPQHF
len: 11; d_gene: .; j_gene: TRBJ2-1; abundance: few; v_gene: TRBV20-1; CDR3nt: TGCAGTGCAGGGCCCAGGAATGAGCAGTTCTTC; CDR3aa: CSAGPRNEQFF
len: 16; d_gene: .; j_gene: TRBJ1-2; abundance: .; v_gene: TRBV29-1; CDR3nt: TGCAGCGTTGACGGTTCGGGAGGGGTACGGAACTATGGCTACACCTTC; CDR3aa: CSVDGSGGVRNYGYTF
len: 16; d_gene: .; j_gene: TRBJ2-6; abundance: .; v_gene: TRBV27; CDR3nt: TGTGCCAGCAGTCCCCGACCGCTCTCTGGGGCCAACGTCCTGACTTTC; CDR3aa: CASSPRPLSGANVLTF
len: 14; d_gene: TRBD2; j_gene: TRBJ2-3; abundance: .; v_gene: TRBV6-1; CDR3nt: TGTGCCAGCAGCGGTCGGGGGGGCACAGATACGCAGTATTTT; CDR3aa: CASSGRGGTDTQYF
len: 13; d_gene: TRBD1; j_gene: TRBJ2-5; abundance: .; v_gene: TRBV12-3/TRBV12-4; CDR3nt: TGTGCCAGCAGTTTCAGGGGGAAGGAGACCCAGTACTTC; CDR3aa: CASSFRGKETQYF
len: 15; d_gene: .; j_gene: TRBJ1-4; abundance: many; v_gene: TRBV4-1; CDR3nt: TGCGCCAGCAGCCAACTCGGGGCGACGCATGAAAAACTGTTTTTT; CDR3aa: CASSQLGATHEKLFF
len: 15; d_gene: .; j_gene: TRBJ2-1; abundance: .; v_gene: TRBV27; CDR3nt: TGTGCCAGCAGTCGGGACTCCCTCTCCTACAATGAGCAGTTCTTC; CDR3aa: CASSRDSLSYNEQFF
len: 18; d_gene: TRBD1; j_gene: TRBJ2-7; abundance: many; v_gene: TRBV5-1; CDR3nt: TGCGCCAGCAGCTTGGAGGTTTATGTCGACAGGGAGACCTACGAGCAGTACTTC; CDR3aa: CASSLEVYVDRETYEQYF
len: 13; d_gene: TRBD1; j_gene: TRBJ1-1; abundance: .; v_gene: TRBV12-3/TRBV12-4; CDR3nt: TGTGCCAGCAGGCAGACAGGGAGGGCTGAAGCTTTCTTT; CDR3aa: CASRQTGRAEAFF
len: 16; d_gene: .; j_gene: TRBJ2-1; abundance: few; v_gene: TRBV12-3/TRBV12-4; CDR3nt: TGTGCCAGCAGTTTTGAGAATTGGACGGGGACAAGTGAGCAGTTCTTC; CDR3aa: CASSFENWTGTSEQFF
len: 17; d_gene: TRBD1; j_gene: TRBJ2-6; abundance: few; v_gene: TRBV5-5; CDR3nt: TGTGCCAGCAGCTTGGAGGGACAGGGAATGGGCGGCAACGTCCTGACTTTC; CDR3aa: CASSLEGQGMGGNVLTF
len: 14; d_gene: TRBD2; j_gene: TRBJ2-7; abundance: many; v_gene: TRBV6-2/TRBV6-3; CDR3nt: TGTGCCAGCACCCCAAATACGGGACTAGCGGGAGAATACTTC; CDR3aa: CASTPNTGLAGEYF
len: 14; d_gene: .; j_gene: TRBJ2-2; abundance: many; v_gene: TRBV2; CDR3nt: TGTGCCAGCAGGGCCATGGAGAACACCGGGGAGCTGTTTTTT; CDR3aa: CASRAMENTGELFF
len: 15; d_gene: .; j_gene: TRBJ1-1; abundance: many; v_gene: TRBV6-4; CDR3nt: TGTGCCAGCAGTTCGGAAGGGACACCGAACACTGAAGCTTTCTTT; CDR3aa: CASSSEGTPNTEAFF
len: 14; d_gene: .; j_gene: TRBJ2-1; abundance: many; v_gene: TRBV7-3; CDR3nt: TGTGCCTCTAGCGCTGCGAGCTCCTACAATGAGCAGTTCTTC; CDR3aa: CASSAASSYNEQFF
len: 12; d_gene: .; j_gene: TRBJ1-4; abundance: .; v_gene: TRBV20-1; CDR3nt: TGCAGTGCTTCCGCACATAATGAAAAACTGTTTTTT; CDR3aa: CSASAHNEKLFF
len: 14; d_gene: .; j_gene: TRBJ1-5; abundance: few; v_gene: TRBV27; CDR3nt: TGTGCCAGCAGTCCGTTGGGGAGCAATCAGCCCCAGCATTTT; CDR3aa: CASSPLGSNQPQHF
len: 16; d_gene: TRBD2; j_gene: TRBJ2-5; abundance: few; v_gene: TRBV29-1; CDR3nt: TGCAGCGTTCCGCTACGGCGGGGGAGTGGCCAAGAGACCCAGTACTTC; CDR3aa: CSVPLRRGSGQETQYF